This note documents a single TCR beta chain sequence. Its antigen is as yet unknown. These data originate in a study of post-analysis software for immune sequencing data. Study-wide results and limits: TRBV5-6, TRBV5-1 and TRBV20-1 were among a few TRBV segments more frequent in patients than controls.

This CDR3 contains 11 residues. CDR1 SQVTM and CDR2 ANQGSEA come from the germline V gene. The V and J ends lost 7 bases and 10 bases, in that order; junction bases with no gene match: 7. The TCR beta cDNA libraries contained unique molecular identifiers. Hundreds of thousands of cDNA molecules came from approximately 1 to 10 million T cells. TCRdb re-analysed the PCR reads in MiXCR, keeping a single row per CDR3 protein. The sample has 550,000 to 700,000 distinct CDR3 sequences; roughly 40% are singletons. Sequencing used blood. This chain connects TRBV29-1 to TRBJ2-7; 10 bases map to TRBD1. This sequence was found in a girl aged 10-17 years with multiple sclerosis. The CDR3 nucleotides read TGCAGCGCTAGGACAGGGGGTATCCAGTACTTC. Translation gives CSARTGGIQYF.